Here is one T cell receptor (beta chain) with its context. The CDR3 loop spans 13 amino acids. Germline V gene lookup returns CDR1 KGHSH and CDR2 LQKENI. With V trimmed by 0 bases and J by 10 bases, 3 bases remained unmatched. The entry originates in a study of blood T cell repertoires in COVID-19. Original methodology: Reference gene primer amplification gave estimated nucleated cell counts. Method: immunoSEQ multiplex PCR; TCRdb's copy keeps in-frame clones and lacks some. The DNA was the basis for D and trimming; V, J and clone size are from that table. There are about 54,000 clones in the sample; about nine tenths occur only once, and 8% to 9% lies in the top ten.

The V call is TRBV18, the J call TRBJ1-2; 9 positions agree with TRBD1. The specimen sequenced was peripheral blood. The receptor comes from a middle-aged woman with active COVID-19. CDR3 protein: CASSPPGQGIYTF. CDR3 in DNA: TGTGCCAGCTCACCACCCGGACAGGGGATCTACACCTTC.